This T cell receptor beta chain stems from a study of pediatric ulcerative colitis. Findings of the study overall: Ulcerative colitis patients shared more blood-rectal clones than controls.

Points on this clone: Its antigen is currently unknown.

At colonoscopy, a blood sample was also collected. The table came from immunoSEQ multiplex PCR; TCRdb's copy has only in-frame clones and leaves some out. The repertoire has 60,000 to 75,000 clones, around 80% of them found once; the top ten carry roughly 5.2%. V was shortened by 4 bases and J by 3 bases, with 21 bases between the two germline ends. The CDR3 loop spans 17 amino acids. Germline loops: CDR1 LNHDA, CDR2 SQIVND (reference sequence). Specimen: blood. This chain connects TRBV19 to TRBJ1-1, with D hard to call. The TCR sequence derives from a boy younger than 18 with moderate ulcerative colitis. CDR3 region: CASSNYRLGPGDTEAFF. The CDR3 DNA follows: TGTGCCAGTAGTAACTACCGTTTGGGCCCCGGTGACACTGAAGCTTTCTTT.